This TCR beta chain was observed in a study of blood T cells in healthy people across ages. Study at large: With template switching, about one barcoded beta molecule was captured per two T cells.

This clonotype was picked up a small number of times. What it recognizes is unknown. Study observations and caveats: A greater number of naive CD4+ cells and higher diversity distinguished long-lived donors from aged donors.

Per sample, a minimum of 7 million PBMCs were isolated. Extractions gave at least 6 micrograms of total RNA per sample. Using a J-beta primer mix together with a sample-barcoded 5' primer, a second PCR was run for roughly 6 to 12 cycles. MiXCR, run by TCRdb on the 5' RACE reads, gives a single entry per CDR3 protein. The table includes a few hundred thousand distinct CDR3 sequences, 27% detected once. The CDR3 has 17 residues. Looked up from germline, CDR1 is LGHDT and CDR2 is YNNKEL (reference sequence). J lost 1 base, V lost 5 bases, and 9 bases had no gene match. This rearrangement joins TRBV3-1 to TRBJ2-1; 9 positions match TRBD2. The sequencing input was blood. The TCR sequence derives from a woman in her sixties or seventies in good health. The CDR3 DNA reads TGTGCCAGCAGCTCCCTGAGCGGGGGGCCATCCTACAATGAGCAGTTCTTC. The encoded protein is CASSSLSGGPSYNEQFF.